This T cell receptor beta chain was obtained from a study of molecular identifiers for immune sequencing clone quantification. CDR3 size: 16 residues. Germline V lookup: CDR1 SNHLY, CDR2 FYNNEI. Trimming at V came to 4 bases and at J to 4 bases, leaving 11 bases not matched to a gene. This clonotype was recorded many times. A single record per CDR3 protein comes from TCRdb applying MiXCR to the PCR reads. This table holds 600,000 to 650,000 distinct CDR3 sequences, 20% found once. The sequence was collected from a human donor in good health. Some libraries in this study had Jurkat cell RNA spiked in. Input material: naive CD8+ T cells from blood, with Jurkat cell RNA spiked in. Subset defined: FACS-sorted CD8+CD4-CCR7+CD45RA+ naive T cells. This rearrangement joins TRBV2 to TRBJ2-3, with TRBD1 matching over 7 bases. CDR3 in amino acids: CASSVQGQGVSDTQYF. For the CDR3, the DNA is TGTGCCAGCAGTGTCCAGGGGCAGGGGGTTTCAGATACGCAGTATTTT. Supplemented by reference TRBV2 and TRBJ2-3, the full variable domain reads EPEVTQTPSHQVTQMGQEVILRCVPISNHLYFYWYRQILGQKVEFLVSFYNNEISEKSEIFDDQFSVERPDGSNFTLKIRSTKLEDSAMYFCASSVQGQGVSDTQYFGPGTRLTVL.